The 19 T cell receptor beta chains listed next were all sequenced from one sample in a study of T cell responses to AZD1222 COVID-19 vaccine. Measured with immunoSEQ multiplex PCR; TCRdb has only the in-frame clones, and not every one. The sample contains about 170,000 clones, about 92% of which appear only once. Here the sequenced sample was peripheral blood, taken on day 0 of AZD1222 vaccination. All receptors come from an adult in good health.

The chain couples TRBV4-1 to TRBJ1-5, with a possible D match to TRBD1 (5 bases). V was pared by 1 base and J by 3 bases, with 10 bases between. Germline V CDR1 and CDR2: MGHRA, YSYEKL. The CDR3 runs to 15 residues. In nucleotides, the CDR3 is TGCGCCAGCAGCCAAGTTTCAGGGCCCAATCAGCCCCAGCATTTT. Amino acid sequence: CASSQVSGPNQPQHF.

This chain connects TRBV12-3 or TRBV12-4 to TRBJ1-1; 12 bases are shared with TRBD1. This CDR3 region has 13 residues. The V and J ends lost 5 bases and 10 bases, in that order; junction bases with no gene match: 5. The CDR3 here is CASSARDRGLAFF. The CDR3 DNA reads TGTGCCAGCAGTGCCCGGGACAGGGGGCTAGCTTTCTTT.

This chain joins TRBV30 and TRBJ1-4; D ambiguous. Per germline, CDR1 GTSNPN and CDR2 SVGIG (reference sequence). The CDR3 runs to 14 residues. With 0 bases removed from V and 3 bases from J, the gap between germline ends came to 8 bases. The DNA of the CDR3 is TGTGCCTGGAGTGTAAGAATAGCTAATGAAAAACTGTTTTTT. Protein sequence: CAWSVRIANEKLFF.

The genes are TRBV2 and TRBJ2-3; D is uncertain. V was clipped by 7 bases and J by 0 bases, with 14 bases between them. CDR1 is SNHLY and CDR2 is FYNNEI in the germline V gene. This CDR3 has 15 amino acids. The CDR3 is CASTEGLLSTDTQYF. CDR3 nucleotide sequence: TGTGCCAGCACCGAAGGGCTCCTTAGCACAGATACGCAGTATTTT.

The chain couples TRBV2 to TRBJ1-2, with TRBD1 as a possible D gene (5 bases). V was cut by 6 bases and J by 1 base, with 12 bases left in between. CDR3 length: 14 amino acids. Germline CDR1 reads SNHLY; CDR2 reads FYNNEI. Here the CDR3 reads CASSEQAFNYGYTF. CDR3 sequence (DNA): TGTGCCAGCAGCGAACAGGCCTTTAACTATGGCTACACCTTC.

The chain couples TRBV27 to TRBJ1-5; possible D gene TRBD1, 6 bases. From germline, CDR1 is MNHEY and CDR2 SMNVEV (reference sequence). The CDR3 is 13 residues long. Trimming stripped 5 bases from V and 7 bases from J, with 12 bases between. The CDR3 nucleotides are TGTGCCAGCAGTCGCGGACAGAGCCAGCCCCAGCATTTT. Its translation: CASSRGQSQPQHF.

The rearrangement uses TRBV7-9 and TRBJ2-1; D might be TRBD1 or TRBD2, each matching 6 bases. The CDR3 runs 15 residues. V lost 10 bases and J 6 bases, leaving 22 bases between the germline ends. The germline CDR1 and CDR2 sequences are SEHNR and FQNEAQ (reference sequence). This CDR3 reads CATPGGPSSPNEQFF. CDR3 DNA sequence: TGTGCCACCCCTGGGGGGCCCTCAAGTCCCAATGAGCAGTTCTTC.

This clone was found once. V is TRBV7-9 and J is TRBJ2-5; D not resolved. V was shortened by 2 bases and J by 0 bases, with 10 bases between the two germline ends. There are 15 residues in the CDR3. Per germline, CDR1 SEHNR and CDR2 FQNEAQ (reference sequence). As DNA, the CDR3 is TGTGCCAGCAGCTTAATTTTAGTGAACCAAGAGACCCAGTACTTC. It encodes CASSLILVNQETQYF.

This chain connects TRBV19 to TRBJ2-1; 8 bases map to TRBD2. V shed 9 bases, J shed 8 bases, and the junction held 12 bases outside the gene matches. The CDR3 contains 14 residues. The V gene's germline CDR1 is LNHDA and CDR2 SQIVND (reference sequence). The CDR3, as DNA: TGTGCCAGCTCACTAGCGGACTTGTTGGATGAGCAGTTCTTC. Its translation: CASSLADLLDEQFF.

The chain couples TRBV5-1 to TRBJ2-3; D might be TRBD2 (5 bases). V lost 0 bases and J 6 bases, leaving 8 bases between the germline ends. This CDR3 region has 13 residues. Germline values: CDR1 SGHRS, CDR2 YFSETQ. DNA for the CDR3: TGCGCCAGCAGCTTGGTAGCGACGGATACGCAGTATTTT. Translated, it gives CASSLVATDTQYF.

The chain carries TRBV6-5 and TRBJ1-5, with D possibly TRBD1 on 5 matching bases. Germline V gene lookup returns CDR1 MNHEY and CDR2 SVGAGI. Trimming removed 6 bases from V and 5 bases from J, with 11 bases in between. The CDR3 length is 13 residues. The DNA of the CDR3 is TGTGCCAGCAGCGACAGTCCAGATCAGCCCCAGCATTTT. Translation gives CASSDSPDQPQHF.

The chain has TRBV3-1 (or the pseudogene TRBV3-2) and TRBJ1-2; possibly TRBD1 for D (6 bases). Germline-derived CDR1 and CDR2 are LGHDT and YNNKEL (reference sequence). V was clipped by 4 bases and J by 7 bases, with 16 bases between them. The CDR3 runs to 14 residues. In DNA form, the CDR3 reads TGTGCCAGCAGCCTCCCGTCAGGGGTCGGTGGCTACACCTTC. Its protein product is CASSLPSGVGGYTF.

The V gene is TRBV30, the J gene TRBJ1-3; TRBD1 is a possible D gene (5 bases). Germline V gene sequence: CDR1 GTSNPN, CDR2 SVGIG (reference sequence). This CDR3 is 13 amino acids long. Trimming shortened V by 1 base and J by 3 bases, and 7 bases separated the two germline ends. CDR3 loop: CAWSEGSGNTIYF. CDR3 DNA sequence: TGTGCCTGGAGTGAGGGGAGTGGAAACACCATATATTTT.

This chain connects TRBV30 to TRBJ1-3; D uncertain. The germline gives CDR1 GTSNPN, CDR2 SVGIG (reference sequence). This CDR3 is built from 13 residues. V lost 1 base and J lost 3, with 7 bases in between. The CDR3 DNA reads as TGTGCCTGGAGTGGGGATGATGGAAACACCATATATTTT. This sequence encodes CAWSGDDGNTIYF.

V gene TRBV11-3 combines with J gene TRBJ1-1; no firm D call. The germline gives CDR1 SGHNT, CDR2 YENEEA. The CDR3 has 12 residues. V lost 0 bases and J 10 bases, leaving 9 bases between the germline ends. The CDR3 region is CASSLDGERAFF. DNA of the CDR3: TGTGCCAGCAGCTTAGATGGGGAAAGAGCTTTCTTT.

The rearrangement joins TRBV2 to TRBJ2-1, with TRBD1 matching over 7 bases. V was clipped by 4 bases and J by 1 base; unmatched bases: 4. This CDR3 spans 15 amino acids. Germline CDR1 reads SNHLY; CDR2 reads FYNNEI. The CDR3 coding sequence is TGTGCCAGCAGTGTAGTGACAGGGTCCTACAATGAGCAGTTCTTC. This codes for CASSVVTGSYNEQFF.

This clone occurred once. The rearrangement joins TRBV7-6 to TRBJ2-5; 10 bases are a match to TRBD2. The length of the CDR3 is 18 residues. With V trimmed by 0 bases and J by 8 bases, 15 bases remained unmatched. Per germline, CDR1 SGHVS and CDR2 FNYEAQ. CDR3 DNA: TGTGCCAGCAGCTTAGCCCGGCGCAGCGGGGGGGATATTGCCACCCAGTACTTC. Translated, it gives CASSLARRSGGDIATQYF.

The rearrangement joins TRBV27 to TRBJ1-1; the D gene is possibly TRBD1 (6 bases). The ends were cut back, 3 bases at V and 7 bases at J, with 12 bases in the middle. CDR1 is MNHEY and CDR2 is SMNVEV in the germline V gene (reference sequence). CDR3 size: 13 residues. The CDR3 loop is CASSFQDSHEAFF. The CDR3, as DNA: TGTGCCAGCAGTTTCCAGGACAGCCATGAAGCTTTCTTT.

The chain carries TRBV18 and TRBJ1-1, with D hard to call. Trimming removed 5 bases at V and 6 bases at J, with 7 bases between. The CDR3 totals 11 residues. Germline CDR1 KGHSH, CDR2 LQKENI. CDR3 residues: CASSMMAEAFF. DNA of the CDR3: TGTGCCAGCTCAATGATGGCTGAAGCTTTCTTT.